One and the same sample provided the 2 T cell receptor beta chains below, sequenced in a study of tumor and adjacent non-tumor tissue in lung cancer. TCRbeta libraries were built with three rounds of nested PCR, modified from ARM-PCR. TCRdb re-derived calls from the multiplex PCR reads in MiXCR, one entry per CDR3 protein. Of over 60,000 distinct CDR3 sequences listed, roughly 72% are singletons. RNA was extracted from bulk tissue without any cell sorting. Sequencing was carried out using lung tumor tissue. These receptors all stem from a man aged 60 to 75 with non-small cell lung cancer.

At least ten counts were recorded for this clonotype. The chain joins TRBV7-8 to TRBJ1-2; 7 nucleotides line up with TRBD1. This CDR3 comprises 15 residues. Germline-derived CDR1 and CDR2 are SGHVS and FQNEAQ. After removal of 8 bases from V and 5 bases from J, the junction contained 14 bases not matched to a gene. DNA for the CDR3: TGTGCCAGCGGGAAACCGGACAGGCGCCGGTATGGCTACACCTTC. Protein: CASGKPDRRRYGYTF.

This clonotype occurred a few times. A much larger clone sits a single nucleotide away, making a read error possible. The genes are TRBV12-3 or TRBV12-4 and TRBJ1-2; TRBD1 aligns across 9 bases. The CDR3 length is 18 residues. The CDR3 DNA is TGTGTCAGCAGCCCCGTTTTGACAGGGGGATCCGCTAACTATGGCTACACCTTC. It encodes CVSSPVLTGGSANYGYTF.